These T cell receptor beta chains were read from a single sample in a study of vaccination and CD4 T cells after COVID-19. TCRdb recomputed calls from the PCR reads with MiXCR, one row per CDR3 protein. The repertoire holds 15,000 to 25,000 distinct CDR3 sequences, with less than 65% as singletons. These receptors' antigens are unknown. Sequences were obtained from CD4+ T cells from blood, cultured in vitro. These receptors were collected from a human donor who had recovered from COVID-19. The CDR3 runs from the conserved cysteine through the conserved F or W. Fields, in order: D gene, clone size, V gene, J gene, CDR3 protein, CDR3 DNA. A D gene is named only where the DNA matches it firmly. Expanded clones are given a class, and other clones once, few, many or no size at all.

D gene: NA
clone size: NA
V gene: TRBV6-1
J gene: TRBJ1-3
CDR3 protein: CASTGARNAIYF
CDR3 DNA: TGTGCCAGCACCGGGGCTAGAAACGCCATATATTTT

D gene: TRBD2
clone size: few
V gene: TRBV4-3
J gene: TRBJ2-1
CDR3 protein: CASSQGGTGGFLREQFF
CDR3 DNA: TGCGCCAGCAGCCAAGGGGGCACGGGAGGGTTTCTTAGGGAGCAGTTCTTC

D gene: NA
clone size: few
V gene: TRBV28
J gene: TRBJ2-2
CDR3 protein: CASTALMSGELFF
CDR3 DNA: TGTGCCAGCACCGCTCTAATGTCCGGGGAGCTGTTTTTT

D gene: TRBD2
clone size: NA
V gene: TRBV11-1
J gene: TRBJ2-7
CDR3 protein: CASSPSLAGVGYEQYF
CDR3 DNA: TGTGCCAGCAGCCCCAGTCTAGCGGGAGTAGGCTACGAGCAGTACTTC

D gene: NA
clone size: NA
V gene: TRBV11-2
J gene: TRBJ2-3
CDR3 protein: CASSTRQGGLLRSTDTQYF
CDR3 DNA: TGTGCCAGCAGCACACGACAGGGAGGGCTCCTCCGTAGCACAGATACGCAGTATTTT

D gene: NA
clone size: NA
V gene: TRBV30
J gene: TRBJ2-5
CDR3 protein: CAWTGGRDQETQYF
CDR3 DNA: TGTGCCTGGACGGGGGGCAGGGACCAAGAGACCCAGTACTTC

D gene: TRBD1
clone size: NA
V gene: TRBV2
J gene: TRBJ1-6
CDR3 protein: CASRAGTGGLSLHF
CDR3 DNA: TGTGCCAGCAGGGCCGGGACAGGGGGCTTGTCCCTCCACTTT

D gene: NA
clone size: medium-sized
V gene: TRBV6-1
J gene: TRBJ1-2
CDR3 protein: CASSLVDYGYTF
CDR3 DNA: TGTGCCAGCAGTCTGGTAGACTATGGCTACACCTTC

D gene: NA
clone size: NA
V gene: TRBV9
J gene: TRBJ1-2
CDR3 protein: CASSHSGGAMYGYTF
CDR3 DNA: TGTGCCAGCAGCCATTCGGGGGGCGCGATGTATGGCTACACCTTC

D gene: TRBD2
clone size: few
V gene: TRBV7-9
J gene: TRBJ2-3
CDR3 protein: CASSLGDYGVTDTQYF
CDR3 DNA: TGTGCCAGCAGCTTGGGGGACTATGGGGTCACAGATACGCAGTATTTT

D gene: TRBD1
clone size: NA
V gene: TRBV10-3
J gene: TRBJ1-1
CDR3 protein: CATRGPRTGETEAFF
CDR3 DNA: TGTGCCACCCGAGGGCCCAGGACAGGGGAAACTGAAGCTTTCTTT

D gene: TRBD2
clone size: NA
V gene: TRBV27
J gene: TRBJ2-1
CDR3 protein: CASSLSSGSTYNEQFF
CDR3 DNA: TGTGCCAGCAGTTTATCCAGCGGGAGCACCTACAATGAGCAGTTCTTC

D gene: TRBD2
clone size: NA
V gene: TRBV7-3
J gene: TRBJ2-1
CDR3 protein: CASSVGLAGINEQFF
CDR3 DNA: TGTGCCAGCAGCGTGGGACTAGCGGGGATAAATGAGCAGTTCTTC

D gene: TRBD1
clone size: few
V gene: TRBV6-1
J gene: TRBJ1-2
CDR3 protein: CASTGQGDSYGYTF
CDR3 DNA: TGTGCCAGCACCGGACAGGGGGACAGCTATGGCTACACCTTC

D gene: NA
clone size: once
V gene: TRBV28
J gene: TRBJ2-1
CDR3 protein: CASSYNEQFF
CDR3 DNA: TGTGCCAGTTCCTACAATGAGCAGTTCTTC

D gene: TRBD1
clone size: NA
V gene: TRBV7-9
J gene: TRBJ1-6
CDR3 protein: CASAGTGYSPLHF
CDR3 DNA: TGTGCCAGCGCCGGGACAGGATATTCACCCCTCCACTTT

D gene: NA
clone size: NA
V gene: TRBV6-1
J gene: TRBJ1-1
CDR3 protein: CASSRVTRRNMNTEAFF
CDR3 DNA: TGTGCCAGCAGTCGAGTAACCAGACGGAACATGAACACTGAAGCTTTCTTT

D gene: TRBD2
clone size: NA
V gene: TRBV18
J gene: TRBJ2-7
CDR3 protein: CASSPRKGSGGDEQYF
CDR3 DNA: TGTGCCAGCTCACCCCGGAAGGGAAGCGGGGGCGACGAGCAGTACTTC